This TCR beta chain was identified during a study of blood T cell repertoires in COVID-19. As for the study in general: The study drew acute and convalescent COVID-19 samples from the United States, Italy and Spain. The analysed material was cDNA or gDNA that came from T cells, B-cell-depleted T cells, or PBMCs.

The germline V gene encodes CDR1 SGHNT and CDR2 YYREEE (reference sequence). The V end was cut by 4 bases, the J end by 3 bases, with 4 bases between. CDR3 length equals 12 residues. Measured with immunoSEQ multiplex PCR; TCRdb has only the in-frame clones, and not every one. The data contain about 290,000 clones, about nine tenths of them singletons. Participants came from 24 US areas, aged roughly 18 to 95 years. Material: PBMCs or T cells enriched from blood (not recorded which). The V call is TRBV5-4, the J call TRBJ2-2; no definite D call. The sequence was obtained from a woman aged 35 to 49 who had recovered from COVID-19. The CDR3 DNA reads TGTGCCAGCAGCGTAGACACCGGGGAGCTGTTTTTT. This gives the protein CASSVDTGELFF. The entire variable domain, with the rest obtained from reference TRBV5-4 and TRBJ2-2, is as follows: ETGVTQSPTHLIKTRGQQVTLRCSSQSGHNTVSWYQQALGQGPQFIFQYYREEENGRGNFPPRFSGLQFPNYSSELNVNALELDDSALYLCASSVDTGELFFGEGSRLTVL.